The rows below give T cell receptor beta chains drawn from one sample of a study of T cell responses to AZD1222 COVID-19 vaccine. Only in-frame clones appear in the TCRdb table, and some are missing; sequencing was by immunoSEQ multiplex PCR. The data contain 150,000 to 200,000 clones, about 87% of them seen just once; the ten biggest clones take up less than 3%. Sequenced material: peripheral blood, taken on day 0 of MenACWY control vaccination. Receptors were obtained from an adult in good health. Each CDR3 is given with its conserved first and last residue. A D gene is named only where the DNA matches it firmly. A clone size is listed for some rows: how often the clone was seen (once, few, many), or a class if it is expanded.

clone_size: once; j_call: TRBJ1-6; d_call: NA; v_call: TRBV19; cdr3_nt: TGTGCCAGTATTGGTAGCTCCTATAATTCACCCCTCCACTTT; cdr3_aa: CASIGSSYNSPLHF
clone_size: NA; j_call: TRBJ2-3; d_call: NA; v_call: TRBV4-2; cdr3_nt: TGTGCCAGCAGCCAAGCAGATACGCAGTATTTT; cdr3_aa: CASSQADTQYF
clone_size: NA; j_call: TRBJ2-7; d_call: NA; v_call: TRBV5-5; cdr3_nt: TGTGCCAGCAGCTCCTCCAGGGGTTACGAGCAGTACTTC; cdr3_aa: CASSSSRGYEQYF
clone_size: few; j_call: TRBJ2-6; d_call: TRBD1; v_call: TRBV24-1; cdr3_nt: TGTGCCACCAGTGAGACGGCGGGACAGGGGTCCCTCTCTGGGGCCAACGTCCTGACTTTC; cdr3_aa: CATSETAGQGSLSGANVLTF
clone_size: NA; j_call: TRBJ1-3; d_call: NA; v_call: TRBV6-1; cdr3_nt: TGTGCCAGCAGTGAAGTGGTGTACACCATATATTTT; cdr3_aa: CASSEVVYTIYF
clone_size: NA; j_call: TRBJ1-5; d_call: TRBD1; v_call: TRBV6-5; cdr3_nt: TGTGCCAGCAGCTCTACAGGGGGCGGTCAGCCCCAGCATTTT; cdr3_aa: CASSSTGGGQPQHF
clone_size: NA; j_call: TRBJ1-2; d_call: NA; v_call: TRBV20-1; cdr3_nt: TGCAGTGCTAGTGACCCAACATCTAACTATGGCTACACCTTC; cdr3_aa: CSASDPTSNYGYTF
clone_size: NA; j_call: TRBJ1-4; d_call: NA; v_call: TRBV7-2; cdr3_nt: TGTGCCAGCAGCCCCCTCTCCCACTCAACTAATGAAAAACTGTTTTTT; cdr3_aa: CASSPLSHSTNEKLFF
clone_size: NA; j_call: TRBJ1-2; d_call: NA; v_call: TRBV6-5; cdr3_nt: TGTGCCAGCAAGGGGAGGGTTGGCTACACCTTC; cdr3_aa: CASKGRVGYTF
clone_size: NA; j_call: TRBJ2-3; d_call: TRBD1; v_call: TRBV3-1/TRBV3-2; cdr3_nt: TGTGCCAGCAGCCAAACAGGGGGCACAGATACGCAGTATTTT; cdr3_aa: CASSQTGGTDTQYF
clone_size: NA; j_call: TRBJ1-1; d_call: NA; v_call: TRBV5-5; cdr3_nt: TGTGCCAGCAGCCCGGCGGTGGCAGAGAGCACTGAAGCTTTCTTT; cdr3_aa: CASSPAVAESTEAFF
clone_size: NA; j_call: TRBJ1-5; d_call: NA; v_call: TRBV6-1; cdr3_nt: TGTGCCAGCAGTGAAGCGACAGGTATGGGCAATCAGCCCCAGCATTTT; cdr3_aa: CASSEATGMGNQPQHF
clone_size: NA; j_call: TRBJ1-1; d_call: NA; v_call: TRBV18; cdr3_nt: TGTGCCAGCTCGCAGGGACCCGACACTGAAGCTTTCTTT; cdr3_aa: CASSQGPDTEAFF
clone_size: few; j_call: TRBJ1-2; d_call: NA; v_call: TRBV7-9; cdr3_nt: TGTGCCAGCAGCTTATCCGGGACCTTCTATGGCTACACCTTC; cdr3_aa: CASSLSGTFYGYTF
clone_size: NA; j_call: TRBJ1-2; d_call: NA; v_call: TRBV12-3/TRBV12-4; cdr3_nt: TGTGCCAGCAGTTTAGGAGCGCCCTATGGCTACACCTTC; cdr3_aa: CASSLGAPYGYTF
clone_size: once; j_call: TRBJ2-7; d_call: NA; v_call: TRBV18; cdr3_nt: TGTGCCAGCTCACTAAAGACAGATATCTCCTACGAGCAGTACTTC; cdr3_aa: CASSLKTDISYEQYF
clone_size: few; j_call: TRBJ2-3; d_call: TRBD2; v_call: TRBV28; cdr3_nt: TGTGCCAGCAGTGGACTAGCGGGAGTTTCTGATACGCAGTATTTT; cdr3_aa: CASSGLAGVSDTQYF
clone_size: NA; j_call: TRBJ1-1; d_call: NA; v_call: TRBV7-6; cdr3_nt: TGTGCCAGCAGCTTCAGGGGGAACACTGAAGCTTTCTTT; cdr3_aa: CASSFRGNTEAFF
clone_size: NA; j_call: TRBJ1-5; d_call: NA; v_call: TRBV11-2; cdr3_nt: TGTGCCAGCAGCTTAAATTCGAGCCCTAATCAGCCCCAGCATTTT; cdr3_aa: CASSLNSSPNQPQHF
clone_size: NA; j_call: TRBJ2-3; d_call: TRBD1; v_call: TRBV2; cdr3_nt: TGTGCCAGCAGTGAGGCCGGGACAGGGAGGACAGATACGCAGTATTTT; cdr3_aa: CASSEAGTGRTDTQYF
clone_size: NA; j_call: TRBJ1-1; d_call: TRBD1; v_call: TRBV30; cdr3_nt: TGTGCCTGGGGTTCGGGACAGGCGAGGGCTGAAGCTTTCTTT; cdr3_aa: CAWGSGQARAEAFF
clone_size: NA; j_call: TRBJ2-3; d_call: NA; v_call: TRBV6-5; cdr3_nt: TGTGCCAGCACTGGAGGCACAGATACGCAGTATTTT; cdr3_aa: CASTGGTDTQYF
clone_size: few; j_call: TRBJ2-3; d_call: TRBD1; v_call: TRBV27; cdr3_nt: TGTGCCAGCCCTGATGTACCGGGACAGGGTCCTAGCACAGATACGCAGTATTTT; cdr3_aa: CASPDVPGQGPSTDTQYF
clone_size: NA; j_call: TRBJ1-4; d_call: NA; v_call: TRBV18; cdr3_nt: TGTGCCAGCTCACCACCGGGGGGCCTCTCAACTAATGAAAAACTGTTTTTT; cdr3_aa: CASSPPGGLSTNEKLFF
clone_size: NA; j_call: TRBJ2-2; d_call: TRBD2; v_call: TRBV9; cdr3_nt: TGTGCCAGCAGGAAAGCGGGGGATGCGAACACCGGGGAGCTGTTTTTT; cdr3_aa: CASRKAGDANTGELFF
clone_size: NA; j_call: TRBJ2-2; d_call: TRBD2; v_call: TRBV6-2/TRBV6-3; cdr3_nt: TGTGCCAGCTGCCACATCCTAGCGGGATCCATTAACACCGGGGAGCTGTTTTTT; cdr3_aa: CASCHILAGSINTGELFF
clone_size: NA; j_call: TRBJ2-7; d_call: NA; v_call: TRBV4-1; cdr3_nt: TGCGCCAGCAGCCAAGCTCCCGGACTATTGGGTGAGCAGTACTTC; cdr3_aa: CASSQAPGLLGEQYF
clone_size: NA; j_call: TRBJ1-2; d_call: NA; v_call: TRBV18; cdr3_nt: TGTGCCAGCTCACCACCGTCCGGGGCTTACCATGGCTACACCTTC; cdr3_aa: CASSPPSGAYHGYTF
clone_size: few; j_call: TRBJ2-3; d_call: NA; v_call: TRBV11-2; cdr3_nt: TGTGCCAGCAGCCTGTCACAGGGCACAGATACGCAGTATTTT; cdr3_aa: CASSLSQGTDTQYF
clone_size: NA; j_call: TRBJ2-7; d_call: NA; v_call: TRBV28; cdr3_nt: TGTGCCAGCAGTTCCCCCGCTAGAAACTACGAGCAGTACTTC; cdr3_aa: CASSSPARNYEQYF
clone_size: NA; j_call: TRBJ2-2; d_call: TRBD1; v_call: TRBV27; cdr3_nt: TGTGCCAGCAGTTTAAGAGACAGGGCGGACGGGGAGCTGTTTTTT; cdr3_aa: CASSLRDRADGELFF
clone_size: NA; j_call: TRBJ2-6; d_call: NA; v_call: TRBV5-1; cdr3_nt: TGCGCCAGCTTCGACGCCTCAGGGGCCAACGTCCTGACTTTC; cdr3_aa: CASFDASGANVLTF
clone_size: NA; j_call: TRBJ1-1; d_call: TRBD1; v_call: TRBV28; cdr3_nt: TGTGCCAGCAGTACACAGGGGGCGAACACTGAAGCTTTCTTT; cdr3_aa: CASSTQGANTEAFF